Following are 24 T cell receptor beta chains from one sample sequenced in a study of blood T cells in healthy people across ages. Through a sample-barcoded 5' primer and a J-beta primer mix, a second PCR was run for roughly 6 to 11 cycles. TCRdb reprocessed the 5' RACE reads with MiXCR, giving one entry per CDR3 protein. The table lists roughly 1.5 million distinct CDR3 sequences, roughly two fifths of them singletons. Specimen: blood. These receptors all stem from a woman aged 18-35 years in good health.

The chain links TRBV7-9 to TRBJ2-7, with D possibly being TRBD2 (8 bases). The length of the CDR3 is 14 residues. Trimming shortened V by 4 bases and J by 5 bases, and 15 bases separated the two germline ends. CDR1 is SEHNR, CDR2 FQNEAQ, per germline (reference sequence). CDR3 amino acids: CASSSTGTRDEQYF. CDR3 sequence (DNA): TGTGCCAGCAGCTCGACAGGGACTAGGGACGAGCAGTACTTC.

There are a few counts of this clonotype. In nucleotides, the CDR3 is TGTGCCAGCAGCTTAGTAGGGCTCGATGAGCAGTTCTTC. Its protein is CASSLVGLDEQFF. J is TRBJ2-1 and V is TRBV11-2; D call uncertain. Germline CDR1 reads SGHAT; CDR2 reads FQNNGV. The CDR3 runs 13 residues. The V gene lost 1 base and the J gene lost 8 bases, with 9 bases spanning the gap.

The V and J genes are TRBV12-3 or TRBV12-4 and TRBJ2-7; 11 bases map to TRBD2. V lost 4 bases to trimming and J lost 6 bases; unmatched junction nucleotides: 8. The CDR3 is made up of 15 amino acids. In DNA form, the CDR3 reads TGTGCCAGCAGTTACCGACCAGGACTAGCGGGCGAGCAGTACTTC. Encoded protein: CASSYRPGLAGEQYF.

The sample holds a few counts of this clonotype. J is TRBJ1-6 and V is TRBV7-2, with a weak D call TRBD1 (5 bases). Germline CDR1 SGHTA, CDR2 FQGNSA. Trimming cost V 8 bases and J 7 bases, with 18 bases left between them. The length of the CDR3 is 15 residues. DNA of the CDR3: TGTGCCAGCGCTCGGGGAAGGCCAGGGAATTCACCCCTCCACTTT. Translated, it gives CASARGRPGNSPLHF. The variable domain in full, with the rest retrieved from reference TRBV7-2 and TRBJ1-6, is GAGVSQSPSNKVTEKGKDVELRCDPISGHTALYWYRQSLGQGLEFLIYFQGNSAPDKSGLPSDRFSAERTGGSVSTLTIQRTQQEDSAVYLCASARGRPGNSPLHFGNGTRLTVT.

This clonotype showed up just once. This chain joins TRBV20-1 and TRBJ2-3; 9 bases line up with TRBD2. Trimming at V came to 6 bases and at J to 1 base, leaving 14 bases not matched to a gene. This CDR3 has 17 amino acids. Germline V gene data show CDR1 as DFQATT and CDR2 as SNEGSKA (reference sequence). The CDR3 DNA reads as TGCAGTGCGAGATTAGCGGGAGTATTCCAGGGCACAGATACGCAGTATTTT. It translates to CSARLAGVFQGTDTQYF.

This clonotype occurred a few times. The chain carries TRBV20-1 and TRBJ2-5; 8 nucleotides align to TRBD2. Trimming cost V 5 bases and J 2 bases; bases outside gene matches: 7. CDR3 length equals 14 residues. Germline V gene sequence: CDR1 DFQATT, CDR2 SNEGSKA (reference sequence). The DNA for the CDR3 is TGCAGTGCTCTGGGCCGGGAGGGTCAAGAGACCCAGTACTTC. As protein: CSALGREGQETQYF.

V is TRBV27 and J is TRBJ2-4; possible D gene TRBD2, 6 bases. The CDR3 loop spans 15 amino acids. Germline-derived CDR1 and CDR2 are MNHEY and SMNVEV (reference sequence). V was pared by 3 bases and J by 8 bases, with 17 bases between. The CDR3 loop reads CASSFSPDGGDIQYF. CDR3 coding DNA: TGTGCCAGCAGTTTCTCCCCGGATGGCGGGGACATTCAGTACTTC.

This clonotype is a singleton in its sample. The chain couples TRBV6-5 to TRBJ2-1; TRBD2 matches at 8 bases. Germline CDR1 and CDR2: MNHEY and SVGAGI. The CDR3 contains 18 residues. V shed 6 bases, J shed 7 bases, and the junction held 20 bases outside the gene matches. The CDR3 region is CASSYQHRTSPSANEQFF. In DNA, the CDR3 is TGTGCCAGCAGCTACCAACACCGGACTAGCCCCAGCGCGAATGAGCAGTTCTTC.

The table lists this clonotype with a few counts. CDR3 sequence (DNA): TGCGCCAGCAGCCAATATATAGGGGGAGAGACCCAGTACTTC. It is translated as CASSQYIGGETQYF. The chain combines TRBV4-3 with TRBJ2-5; TRBD1 is a possible D gene (6 bases). V lost 2 bases to trimming and J lost 4 bases, with 11 bases between them. From germline, CDR1 is LGHNA and CDR2 YSLEER. The CDR3 consists of 14 residues.

The chain employs TRBV7-9 and TRBJ1-2, with TRBD1 matching over 7 bases. The germline V gene has CDR1 SEHNR and CDR2 FQNEAQ (reference sequence). This CDR3 is 16 amino acids long. V lost 0 bases and J lost 3; bases outside the gene matches: 7. In nucleotides, the CDR3 is TGTGCCAGCAGCTTAGCTTCAGGGGGAAGGTACTATGGCTACACCTTC. Its translation: CASSLASGGRYYGYTF.

This clonotype was seen a few times. The rearrangement joins TRBV20-1 to TRBJ2-3; D remains unclear. V was pared by 3 bases and J by 6 bases, with 7 bases between. The germline CDR1 and CDR2 sequences are DFQATT and SNEGSKA (reference sequence). There are 11 residues in the CDR3. The CDR3 here is CSARTGDTQYF. The CDR3 DNA sequence: TGCAGTGCTAGGACTGGGGATACGCAGTATTTT.

The rearrangement uses TRBV7-2 and TRBJ1-1; D ambiguous. This CDR3 region has 17 residues. Per germline, CDR1 SGHTA and CDR2 FQGNSA. V dropped 5 bases and J dropped 6 bases, with 25 bases sitting between them. This CDR3 reads CASSLRALLRKGAEAFF. DNA for the CDR3: TGTGCCAGCAGCCTTAGGGCCTTATTAAGGAAGGGCGCTGAAGCTTTCTTT.

In its sample, this clonotype was seen once. As DNA, the CDR3 is TGTGCCAGCAGTGACTACGGAGAAGAGACCCAGTACTTC. Its translation: CASSDYGEETQYF. The chain carries TRBV6-5 and TRBJ2-5; D is perhaps TRBD2 (5 bases). Trimming removed 5 bases from V and 3 bases from J, with 10 bases in between. The CDR3 contains 13 residues. CDR1 and CDR2 (germline): MNHEY, SVGAGI.

Only a few counts were recorded for this clonotype. V and J are TRBV29-1 and TRBJ1-2; no clear D gene. Trimming pared 3 bases from V and 4 bases from J, leaving 12 bases between. Germline loops: CDR1 SQVTM, CDR2 ANQGSEA. CDR3 length: 13 residues. As DNA, the CDR3 is TGCAGCGTTGAGGGCAGGTCACTCTATGGCTACACCTTC. It translates to CSVEGRSLYGYTF.

This chain joins TRBV10-3 and TRBJ2-7, with D possibly being TRBD2 (7 bases). The CDR3 spans 11 residues. Germline V gives CDR1 ENHRY, CDR2 SYGVKD. V was cut by 7 bases and J by 7 bases, with 11 bases left in between. The CDR3: CAIKGEGEQYF. CDR3 DNA sequence: TGTGCCATCAAGGGGGAGGGTGAGCAGTACTTC.

V usage is TRBV27 and J usage is TRBJ1-3; no clear D. This CDR3 contains 15 residues. Trimming took 3 bases from V and 3 from J, leaving 12 bases between them. CDR1 and CDR2 (germline): MNHEY, SMNVEV (reference sequence). For the CDR3, the DNA is TGTGCCAGCAGTTTGTCGGGGTTTTTTGGAAACACCATATATTTT. The encoded protein is CASSLSGFFGNTIYF.

J is TRBJ2-1 and V is TRBV6-1; 8 nucleotides line up with TRBD2. The V segment lost 11 bases and the J segment 7 bases; nucleotides outside the gene matches: 13. The CDR3 is 14 amino acids. In germline, CDR1 is MNHNS, CDR2 SASEGT. CDR3 region: CAESPAGVGNEQFF. The CDR3, as DNA: TGTGCCGAAAGCCCAGCGGGAGTGGGGAATGAGCAGTTCTTC.

The chain combines TRBV28 with TRBJ1-6; perhaps TRBD1 as D (5 bases). Looked up from germline, CDR1 is MDHEN and CDR2 is SYDVKM. This CDR3 has 17 amino acids. The V and J ends lost 6 bases and 0 bases respectively, with 15 bases between them. The CDR3 protein is CASRGESDSSYNSPLHF. CDR3 nucleotides: TGTGCCAGCAGGGGAGAATCAGACAGCTCCTATAATTCACCCCTCCACTTT.

In regard to this clonotype: One base away lies a much larger clone, so this may be a sequencing read error. The J gene is TRBJ1-2, the V gene TRBV4-3; 7 nucleotides align to TRBD1. This CDR3 region has 15 residues. Germline values: CDR1 LGHNA, CDR2 YSLEER. Unmatched junction bases numbered 5, after V lost 0 bases and J lost 4 bases. The chain's CDR3 is CASSQEGTETYGYTF. For the CDR3, the DNA is TGCGCCAGCAGCCAAGAAGGGACAGAGACCTATGGCTACACCTTC.

CDR3: CASSQVAGPYEQYF. Here the CDR3 DNA reads TGTGCCAGCAGCCAAGTTGCGGGACCCTACGAGCAGTACTTC. The chain recombines TRBV14 with TRBJ2-7; D is perhaps TRBD2 (6 bases). Trimming removed 1 base from V and 2 bases from J, with 9 bases in between. Germline CDR1 is SGHDN and CDR2 is FVKESK. The CDR3 extends over 14 amino acids.

This clonotype was found once. The chain employs TRBV2 and TRBJ1-1, with D hard to call. The CDR3 sequence is 14 residues long. Germline values: CDR1 SNHLY, CDR2 FYNNEI. The V end was cut by 2 bases, the J end by 1 base, with 8 bases between. The CDR3 DNA reads as TGTGCCAGCAGTGAAACTCGGCAGAACACTGAAGCTTTCTTT. This translates into CASSETRQNTEAFF.

This chain connects TRBV20-1 to TRBJ1-2; tentative D call: TRBD1 (5 bases). Per the germline V gene, CDR1 is DFQATT and CDR2 is SNEGSKA (reference sequence). The V end lost 0 bases, the J end lost 4 bases, and 9 bases lay between the germline ends. This CDR3 has 13 amino acids. The CDR3 spells CSARDQGIYGYTF. CDR3 in DNA: TGCAGTGCTAGAGATCAGGGAATCTATGGCTACACCTTC.

This clonotype occurred a few times. This sequence joins TRBV12-3 or TRBV12-4 and TRBJ1-2; D is possibly TRBD1 (5 bases). The CDR3 loop spans 15 amino acids. Trimming took off 6 bases at V and 0 bases at J, with 14 bases between the two ends. CDR3 loop: CASSRDRKSNYGYTF. For the CDR3, the DNA is TGTGCCAGCAGCCGAGACAGAAAATCTAACTATGGCTACACCTTC.

This chain connects TRBV2 to TRBJ1-4; TRBD1 agrees at 7 bases. Per germline, CDR1 SNHLY and CDR2 FYNNEI. The CDR3 has 15 residues. Trimming at V came to 6 bases and at J to 2 bases, leaving 6 bases not matched to a gene. CDR3 region: CASRKPTGTNEKLFF. CDR3 nucleotide sequence: TGTGCCAGCAGGAAACCGACAGGGACTAATGAAAAACTGTTTTTT.